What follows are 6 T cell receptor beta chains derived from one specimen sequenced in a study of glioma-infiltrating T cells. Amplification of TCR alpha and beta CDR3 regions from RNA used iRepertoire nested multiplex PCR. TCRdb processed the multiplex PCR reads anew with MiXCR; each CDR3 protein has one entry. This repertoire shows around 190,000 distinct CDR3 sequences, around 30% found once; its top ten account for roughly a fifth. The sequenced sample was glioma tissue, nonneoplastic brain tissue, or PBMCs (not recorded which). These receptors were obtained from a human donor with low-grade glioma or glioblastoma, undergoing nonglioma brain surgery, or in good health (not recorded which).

DNA for the CDR3: TGTGCCTGGAGGAGGGACAGGGGTATGTACGAGCAGTACTTC. This translates into CAWRRDRGMYEQYF. The rearrangement links TRBV30 to TRBJ2-7; 10 bases are shared with TRBD1. The length of the CDR3 is 14 residues. Germline assignment: CDR1 GTSNPN and CDR2 SVGIG (reference sequence). V dropped 3 bases and J dropped 4; count of bases not matched to a gene: 6.

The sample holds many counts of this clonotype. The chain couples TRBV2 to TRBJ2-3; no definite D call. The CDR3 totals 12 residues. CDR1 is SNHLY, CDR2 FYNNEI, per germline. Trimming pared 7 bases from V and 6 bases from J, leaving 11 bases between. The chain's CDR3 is CASTLIRDTQYF. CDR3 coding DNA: TGTGCCAGCACCCTTATAAGGGATACGCAGTATTTT. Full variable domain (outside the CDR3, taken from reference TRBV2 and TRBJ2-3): EPEVTQTPSHQVTQMGQEVILRCVPISNHLYFYWYRQILGQKVEFLVSFYNNEISEKSEIFDDQFSVERPDGSNFTLKIRSTKLEDSAMYFCASTLIRDTQYFGPGTRLTVL.

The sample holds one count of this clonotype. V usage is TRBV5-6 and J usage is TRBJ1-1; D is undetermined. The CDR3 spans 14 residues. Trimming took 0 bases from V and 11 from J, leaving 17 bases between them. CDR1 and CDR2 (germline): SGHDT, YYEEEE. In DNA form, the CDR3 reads TGTGCCAGCAGCTTGGCCGAGGTGGGTTGGAGGGCTTTCTTT. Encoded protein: CASSLAEVGWRAFF.

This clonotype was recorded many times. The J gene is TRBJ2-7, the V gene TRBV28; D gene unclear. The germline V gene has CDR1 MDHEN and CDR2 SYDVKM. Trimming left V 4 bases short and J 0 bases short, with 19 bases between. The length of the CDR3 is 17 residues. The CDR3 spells CASSSIPLLISSYEQYF. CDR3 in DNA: TGTGCCAGCAGTTCTATCCCCCTATTAATAAGCTCCTACGAGCAGTACTTC.

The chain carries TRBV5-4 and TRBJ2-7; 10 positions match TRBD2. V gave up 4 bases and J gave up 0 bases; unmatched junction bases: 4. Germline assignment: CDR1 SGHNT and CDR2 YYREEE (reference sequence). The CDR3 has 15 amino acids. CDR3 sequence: CASSTGLADSYEQYF. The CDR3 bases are TGTGCCAGCAGCACAGGACTAGCGGACTCCTACGAGCAGTACTTC.

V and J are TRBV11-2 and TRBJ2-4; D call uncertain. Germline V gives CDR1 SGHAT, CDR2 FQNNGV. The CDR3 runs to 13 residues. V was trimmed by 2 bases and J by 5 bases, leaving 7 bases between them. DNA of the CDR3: TGTGCCAGCAGCTTAAACCAGGAAAACATTCAGTACTTC. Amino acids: CASSLNQENIQYF.